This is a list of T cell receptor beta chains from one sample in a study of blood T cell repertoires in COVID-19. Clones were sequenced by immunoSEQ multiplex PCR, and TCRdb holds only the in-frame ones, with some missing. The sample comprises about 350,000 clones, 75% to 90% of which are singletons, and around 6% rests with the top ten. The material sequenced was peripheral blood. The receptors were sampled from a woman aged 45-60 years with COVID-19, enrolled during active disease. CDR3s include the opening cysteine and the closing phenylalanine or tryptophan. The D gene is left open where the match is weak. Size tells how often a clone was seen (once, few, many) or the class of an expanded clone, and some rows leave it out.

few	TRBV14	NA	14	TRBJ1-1	TGTGCCAGCAGCCTCCTCGGAGTGAACACTGAAGCTTTCTTT	CASSLLGVNTEAFF
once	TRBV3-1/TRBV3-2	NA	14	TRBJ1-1	TGTGCCAGCAGCCAAGAGTCACTAGCCACTGAAGCTTTCTTT	CASSQESLATEAFF
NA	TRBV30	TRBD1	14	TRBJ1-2	TGTGCCTGGAGTGTAATGGGACAGGGGAATGGCTACACCTTC	CAWSVMGQGNGYTF
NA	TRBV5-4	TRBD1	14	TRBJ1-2	TGTGCCAGCAACCCTAGGCCACAGGGGCATGGCTACACCTTC	CASNPRPQGHGYTF
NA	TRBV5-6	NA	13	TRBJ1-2	TGTGCCAGCAGCTTACGGGCTAACTATGGCTACACCTTC	CASSLRANYGYTF
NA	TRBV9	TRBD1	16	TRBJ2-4	TGTGCCAGCAGCTCGGGACAGGGGGCGGCCAAAAACATTCAGTACTTC	CASSSGQGAAKNIQYF
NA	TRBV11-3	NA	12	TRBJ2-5	TGTGCCAGCAGCTCGGTCCAAGAGACCCAGTACTTC	CASSSVQETQYF
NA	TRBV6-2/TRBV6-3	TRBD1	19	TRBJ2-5	TGTGCCAGCAGTTACTCATGGGACAGGGCGGTCTTTCGGGAAGAGACCCAGTACTTC	CASSYSWDRAVFREETQYF
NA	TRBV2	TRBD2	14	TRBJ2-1	TGTGCCAGCCCTGGACTAGCGGTGCTCAATGAGCAGTTCTTC	CASPGLAVLNEQFF
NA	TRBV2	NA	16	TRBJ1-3	TGTGCCAGCAGTGAATATGGGACTCAACGGAGAAACACCATATATTTT	CASSEYGTQRRNTIYF
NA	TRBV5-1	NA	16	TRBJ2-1	TGCGCCAGCAGCTTTAGAGGGGGAGGGGTCTACAATGAGCAGTTCTTC	CASSFRGGGVYNEQFF
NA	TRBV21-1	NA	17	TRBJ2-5	TGTGCCCCTCTCCCAGCCTATGAGGGACAAATGGGAGAGACCCAGTACTTC	CAPLPAYEGQMGETQYF
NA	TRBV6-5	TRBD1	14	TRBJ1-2	TGTGCCAGCAGTCCGGGGACAGGGCGCTATGGCTACACCTTC	CASSPGTGRYGYTF